Sequencing of this T cell receptor beta chain was carried out in a study of spatial heterogeneity in lung cancer. At the level of the study: Sequencing consistently turned up more beta-chain sequences than alpha-chain sequences.

This CDR3 has 15 amino acids. The V end lost 6 bases, the J end lost 1 base, and 13 bases lay between the germline ends. Germline CDR1 KGHSH, CDR2 LQKENI. Each TCR cDNA molecule bore a unique molecular identifier. TCRdb recomputed calls from the 5' RACE reads with MiXCR, one row per CDR3 protein. The top ten hold about 27% of the sample, which has under 10,000 distinct CDR3 sequences, roughly 5% seen once. Time point indicated: sample taken at primary tumor resection. Unsorted whole RNA of tumor, nontumor lung or frozen PBMC was sequenced. A total of around 76 untreated early-stage non-small cell lung cancer patients served as donors. This clonotype is medium-sized within its sample. This beta chain turned up in a library designed for alpha chains; as an off-target read, its abundance says little.

The chain links TRBV18 to TRBJ2-1; no reliable D call. This material consisted of PBMCs, taken at surgery. This TCR came from a male donor with early-stage non-small cell lung cancer. The CDR3 nucleotides read TGTGCCAGCTCCCCGACTGCCATTTCCTACAATGAGCAGTTCTTC. This translates into CASSPTAISYNEQFF.